These T cell receptor beta chains were read from a single sample in a study of T cell responses to AZD1222 COVID-19 vaccine. Repertoires were generated with immunoSEQ multiplex PCR, while TCRdb's copy carries only in-frame clones and drops some. The table includes 150,000 to 200,000 clones, 92% detected once. Sequenced material: peripheral blood, taken on day 0 of MenACWY control vaccination. These receptor sequences come from an adult in good health. CDR3s include the opening cysteine and the closing phenylalanine or tryptophan. Each record gives: CDR3 DNA, CDR3 protein, J gene, D gene, clone size, CDR3 length, V gene. The D gene is left open where the match is weak. Some rows mark clone size as missing; the rest say once, few, many or name a class of expanded clone.

TGTGCCAGCAGCCCAATCAGTGATTCTGAAGCTTTCTTT,CASSPISDSEAFF,TRBJ1-1,NA,NA,13,TRBV4-2
TGTGCCAGTAGTATAGGGGGGCGGACGGAACTCTTCTTC,CASSIGGRTELFF,TRBJ2-1,NA,NA,13,TRBV19
TGTGCCAGCAGCTTTAATCTCCCCGGGGAGCTGTTTTTT,CASSFNLPGELFF,TRBJ2-2,NA,NA,13,TRBV7-9
TGCAGCGGACTGAACACTGAAGCTTTCTTT,CSGLNTEAFF,TRBJ1-1,NA,NA,10,TRBV29-1
TGTGCCATCAGTTCTAGCGGGAGCGGTGGGGCCAACGTCCTGACTTTC,CAISSSGSGGANVLTF,TRBJ2-6,TRBD2,NA,16,TRBV10-3
TGTGCCAGTAGTCGCGCCAGTAGTGACGGTCTAGCGGAGTTCTACGAGCAGTACTTC,CASSRASSDGLAEFYEQYF,TRBJ2-7,TRBD2,NA,19,TRBV19
TGTGCCACCAGCAGAGATAAGGACAGGCTCCCCGGACAGCCCCAGCATTTT,CATSRDKDRLPGQPQHF,TRBJ1-5,TRBD1,NA,17,TRBV15
TGTGCCATCAGTGAGTTGATAGGTAACTTTGAGCACACCGGGGAGCTGTTTTTT,CAISELIGNFEHTGELFF,TRBJ2-2,NA,NA,18,TRBV10-3
TGTGCCAGCAGCCCCGGGGCATCTCTTCCAATCTTT,CASSPGASLPIF,TRBJ1-5,NA,NA,12,TRBV6-2/TRBV6-3
TGTGCCAGCAGTGACCCGGACCGGGATTGGCTTTCGGCCAAAAACATTCAGCACTTC,CASSDPDRDWLSAKNIQHF,TRBJ2-4,NA,NA,19,TRBV6-1
TGTGCCAGCAGTTCCAGACAGGGTTGGACCGGGGAGCTGTTTTTT,CASSSRQGWTGELFF,TRBJ2-2,TRBD1,NA,15,TRBV6-5
TGTGCCTGGACCCCGGACAGGGAATTCTATGGCTACACCTTC,CAWTPDREFYGYTF,TRBJ1-2,TRBD1,NA,14,TRBV30
TGTGCCAGCAGCCCCAGGACAGCGTTTTTCGACTACACCTTC,CASSPRTAFFDYTF,TRBJ1-2,NA,NA,14,TRBV7-2
TGCGCCAGCAGCCAAGAGGGCCCTAGCGGGAGGGCCGATAGTTTAGATGAGCAGTTCTTC,CASSQEGPSGRADSLDEQFF,TRBJ2-1,TRBD2,NA,20,TRBV4-1
TGCGCCAGCAGGCCGACAAGGAGCACCGGGGAGCTGTTTTTT,CASRPTRSTGELFF,TRBJ2-2,NA,few,14,TRBV10-2
TGTGCCAGCAGGGTCCCAGGTTCTAACTATGGCTACACCTTC,CASRVPGSNYGYTF,TRBJ1-2,NA,NA,14,TRBV6-5
TGTGCCAGCTCTCTTCTAGCGGGAAATAACGAGCAGTACTTC,CASSLLAGNNEQYF,TRBJ2-7,TRBD2,NA,14,TRBV13
TGTGCCAGCAGTAACAACAGGCATAATTCACCCCTCCACTTT,CASSNNRHNSPLHF,TRBJ1-6,NA,NA,14,TRBV27
TGTGCCAGCAGCGTAGTCCCCCACCAAGACGGGGAGCTGTTTTTT,CASSVVPHQDGELFF,TRBJ2-2,NA,NA,15,TRBV9
TGCAGCGTTGCTGTAGGGGGTGACACTGAAGCTTTCTTT,CSVAVGGDTEAFF,TRBJ1-1,NA,NA,13,TRBV29-1
TGCGCCAGCAGTGAGTTACGAGGTAGTAACGAGCAGTACTTC,CASSELRGSNEQYF,TRBJ2-7,NA,NA,14,TRBV10-1
TGTGCCAGCAGCTTAGCTAAGCCCTTTCTGGAAGAGCAGTACTTC,CASSLAKPFLEEQYF,TRBJ2-7,NA,NA,15,TRBV11-3
TGTGCCTGGGCTAGACAGGGGGCTCAGCCCCAGCATTTT,CAWARQGAQPQHF,TRBJ1-5,TRBD1,NA,13,TRBV30
TGTGCCAGCAGCGGCCTTGGGGTCGAAGCTTTCTTT,CASSGLGVEAFF,TRBJ1-1,NA,NA,12,TRBV9
TGTGCCAGCGACGGAGGGCGGCTAGCGGGTCCTGAAAGGCAGTACGAGCAGTACTTC,CASDGGRLAGPERQYEQYF,TRBJ2-7,TRBD2,NA,19,TRBV28
TGTGCCAGCAGCGTAAGGACAGGCGATAATTCACCCCTCCACTTT,CASSVRTGDNSPLHF,TRBJ1-6,TRBD1,NA,15,TRBV9
TGTGCCAGCTCCTTATCCCAGATGAACACTGAAGCTTTCTTT,CASSLSQMNTEAFF,TRBJ1-1,NA,NA,14,TRBV6-5
TGTGCCAGCAGTGACACAGGGGGGCGTCAGCCCCAGCATTTT,CASSDTGGRQPQHF,TRBJ1-5,TRBD1,NA,14,TRBV2
TGTGCCAGCAGCCCTATAACTCGGACGGAAGGGTATGGCTACACCTTC,CASSPITRTEGYGYTF,TRBJ1-2,NA,NA,16,TRBV28
TGTGCCAGCAGTGAATTTGTCAGGGGCACCGGGGAGCTGTTTTTT,CASSEFVRGTGELFF,TRBJ2-2,NA,NA,15,TRBV25-1
TGTGCCAGCAGTAAATGGGGGGTGAATAATTCACCCCTCCACTTT,CASSKWGVNNSPLHF,TRBJ1-6,NA,NA,15,TRBV27
TGTGCCTGGAGTGTACAGGGAACCAATTCACCCCTCCACTTT,CAWSVQGTNSPLHF,TRBJ1-6,NA,NA,14,TRBV30
TGTGCCAGCAGTAACGAGGCCAGTTCTGTGCCCCAGCATTTT,CASSNEASSVPQHF,TRBJ1-5,NA,NA,14,TRBV27
TGTGCCAGCAGCTTATCAGGACTGTCCACAGATACGCAGTATTTT,CASSLSGLSTDTQYF,TRBJ2-3,NA,NA,15,TRBV7-3
TGTGCCAGCTCACTCGGACTAGCCTACAATGAGCAGTTCTTC,CASSLGLAYNEQFF,TRBJ2-1,TRBD2,once,14,TRBV18
TGCGCCAGCAGCTCGGTCAGGGGTATGGGTTCTGGAAACACCATATATTTT,CASSSVRGMGSGNTIYF,TRBJ1-3,NA,NA,17,TRBV5-1
TGTGCCAGTAGTATAGCAGGGATGAATCAGCCCCAGCATTTT,CASSIAGMNQPQHF,TRBJ1-5,NA,NA,14,TRBV19